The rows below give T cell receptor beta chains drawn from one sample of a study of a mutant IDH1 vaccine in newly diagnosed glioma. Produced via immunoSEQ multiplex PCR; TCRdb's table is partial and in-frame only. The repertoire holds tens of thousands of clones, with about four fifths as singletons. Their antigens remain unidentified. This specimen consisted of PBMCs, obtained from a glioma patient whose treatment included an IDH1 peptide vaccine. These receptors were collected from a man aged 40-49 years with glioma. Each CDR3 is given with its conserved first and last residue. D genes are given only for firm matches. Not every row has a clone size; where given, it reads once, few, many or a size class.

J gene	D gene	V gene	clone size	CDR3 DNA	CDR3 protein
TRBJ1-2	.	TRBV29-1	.	TGCAGCGTTGAAGACGCCGGGGTTAACTATGGCTACACCTTC	CSVEDAGVNYGYTF
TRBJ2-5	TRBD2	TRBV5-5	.	TGTGCCAGCAGCTTGGATCTGGCGGGGGGGACCCAGTACTTC	CASSLDLAGGTQYF
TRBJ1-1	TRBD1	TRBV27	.	TGTGCCAGCAGTTCCGGACAGGGCTCATTTGGCACTGAAGCTTTCTTT	CASSSGQGSFGTEAFF
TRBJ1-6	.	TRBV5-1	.	TGCGCCAGCAGCTCGGTAGGGTCCTATAATTCACCCCTCCACTTT	CASSSVGSYNSPLHF
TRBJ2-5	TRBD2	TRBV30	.	TGTGCCTGGGGATCGGGCGGGGGGGCCGGTAAGACCCAGTACTTC	CAWGSGGGAGKTQYF
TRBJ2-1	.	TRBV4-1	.	TGCGCCAGCAGCCAAGGGCGGGCCATATACAATGAGCAGTTCTTC	CASSQGRAIYNEQFF
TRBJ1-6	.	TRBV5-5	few	TGTGCCAGCAGCCCGGACAGAATCTATAATTCACCCCTCCACTTT	CASSPDRIYNSPLHF
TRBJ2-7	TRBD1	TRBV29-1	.	TGCAGCGTGACCGGACAGGGACCATACGAGCAGTACTTC	CSVTGQGPYEQYF
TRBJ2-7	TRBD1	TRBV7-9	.	TGTGCCAGCAGCCCGGCCGACAGGGGAGTACCCTACGAGCAGTACTTC	CASSPADRGVPYEQYF
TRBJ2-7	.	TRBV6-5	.	TGTGCCAGCAGCCCCTCCCCGGGACATACCTACGAGCAGTACTTC	CASSPSPGHTYEQYF
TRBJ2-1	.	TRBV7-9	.	TGTGCCAGCAGCCCCCGACTAGACTCCTACAATGAGCAGTTCTTC	CASSPRLDSYNEQFF
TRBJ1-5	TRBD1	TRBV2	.	TGTGCCAGCAGAAGACAGGGGATCAATCAGCCCCAGCATTTT	CASRRQGINQPQHF
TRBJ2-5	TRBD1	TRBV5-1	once	TGCGCCAGCAGCCCGGGACAGGGGGAGACCCAGTACTTC	CASSPGQGETQYF
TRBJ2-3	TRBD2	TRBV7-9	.	TGTGCCAGCAGCTTAGTCGGGGGGAAAGCAGATACGCAGTATTTT	CASSLVGGKADTQYF
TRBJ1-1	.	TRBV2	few	TGTGCCAGGGCGAATGGGGACACTGAAGCTTTCTTT	CARANGDTEAFF
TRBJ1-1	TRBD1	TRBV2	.	TGTGCCAGCAGTGAGGACAGGGTAGGAGAGACTGAAGCTTTCTTT	CASSEDRVGETEAFF
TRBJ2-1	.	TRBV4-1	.	TGCGCCAGCAGCCAAGTTGGCAGGGCGAATGAGCAGTTCTTC	CASSQVGRANEQFF
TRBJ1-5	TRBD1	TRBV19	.	TGTGCCAGTAGCCAGAGCCCAGGGGGGAATCAGCCCCAGCATTTT	CASSQSPGGNQPQHF
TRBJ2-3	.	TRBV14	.	TGTGCCAGCAGCCAGGGACTTATCACAGATACGCAGTATTTT	CASSQGLITDTQYF
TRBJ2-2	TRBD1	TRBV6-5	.	TGTGCCAGCAGTCCGGGACAGATGAACACCGGGGAGCTGTTTTTT	CASSPGQMNTGELFF
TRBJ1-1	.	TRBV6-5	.	TGTGCCAGCAGTTACGCCCCGGGGACTGAAGCTTTCTTT	CASSYAPGTEAFF
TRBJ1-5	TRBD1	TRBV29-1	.	TGCAGCGTTGGGGGAGGGGGCGGCCAGCCCCAGCATTTT	CSVGGGGGQPQHF
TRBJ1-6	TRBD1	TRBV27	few	TGTGCCAGCAAAATACAGGGGAGCTCCTATAATTCACCCCTCCACTTT	CASKIQGSSYNSPLHF
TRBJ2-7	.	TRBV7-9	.	TGTGCCAGCGTGAGGGACGGATCCTACGAGCAGTACTTC	CASVRDGSYEQYF
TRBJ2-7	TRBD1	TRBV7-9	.	TGTGCCAGCAGCCCAAGGGACAGGGGCTACGAGCAGTACTTC	CASSPRDRGYEQYF
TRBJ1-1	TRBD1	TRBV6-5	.	TGTGCCAGCAGAGCCCCCGGGACAGGGGGCCCTGAAGCTTTCTTT	CASRAPGTGGPEAFF
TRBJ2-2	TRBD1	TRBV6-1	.	TGTGCCAGCAGTTCCGGGACAGACACCGGGGAGCTGTTTTTT	CASSSGTDTGELFF
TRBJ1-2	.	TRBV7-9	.	TGTGCCAGCAGCCCAGCCCGGGTAGACTATGGCTACACCTTC	CASSPARVDYGYTF
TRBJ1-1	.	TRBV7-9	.	TGTGCCAGCAGCTTAGCAGGAGCCGCTAACACTGAAGCTTTCTTT	CASSLAGAANTEAFF
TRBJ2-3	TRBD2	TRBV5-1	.	TGCGCCAGCAGCTTGGGGGCCACCGGGACTAGCCCTCCGCAGTATTTT	CASSLGATGTSPPQYF
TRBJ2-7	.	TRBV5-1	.	TGCGCCAGCAGCTTGTTTGTTGGGGCGGCCTCCTACGAGCAGTACTTC	CASSLFVGAASYEQYF
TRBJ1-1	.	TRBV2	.	TGTGCCAGCAGCTATGGGACACCATCTGAAGCTTTCTTT	CASSYGTPSEAFF
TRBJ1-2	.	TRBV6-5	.	TGTGCCAGCAGGCTTATCGGGGCCAGGGGCTACACCTTC	CASRLIGARGYTF
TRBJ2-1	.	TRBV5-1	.	TGCGCCAGCAGCTTGGCCCAGGAGCAGTTCTTC	CASSLAQEQFF
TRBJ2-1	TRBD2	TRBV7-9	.	TGTGCCAGCAGCCCGAGACTAGCGGGGGCCTACAATGAGCAGTTCTTC	CASSPRLAGAYNEQFF
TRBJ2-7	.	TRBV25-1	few	TGTGCCAGCAGTGAGACCCAGGGTTCCTACGAGCAGTACTTC	CASSETQGSYEQYF
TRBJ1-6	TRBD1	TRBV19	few	TGTGCCAGTAGGGACAGGGATAATTCACCCCTCCACTTT	CASRDRDNSPLHF
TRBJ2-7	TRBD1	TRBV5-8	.	TGTGCCAGCAGCTCGGGACAGATCCCTTACGAGCAGTACTTC	CASSSGQIPYEQYF
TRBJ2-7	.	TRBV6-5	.	TGTGCCAGCTCACTAATAAGGGATTCTTCCTACGAGCAGTACTTC	CASSLIRDSSYEQYF
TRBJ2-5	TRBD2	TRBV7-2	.	TGTGCCAGCAGCCCGCTAGCGGTCCAAGAGACCCAGTACTTC	CASSPLAVQETQYF
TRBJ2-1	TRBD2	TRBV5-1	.	TGCGCCAGCAGCCCCCTGGGGGGCGGGGGGGCTATCAATGAGCAGTTCTTC	CASSPLGGGGAINEQFF
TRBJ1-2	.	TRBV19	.	TGTGCCAGTAATTCGAGGGGCTATGGCTACACCTTC	CASNSRGYGYTF
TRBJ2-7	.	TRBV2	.	TGTGCCAGCAGTCCCCCAATCTCCTACGAGCAGTACTTC	CASSPPISYEQYF
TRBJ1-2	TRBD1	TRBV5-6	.	TGTGCCAGCAGCGCTACAGGGGGCGGCTATGGCTACACCTTC	CASSATGGGYGYTF
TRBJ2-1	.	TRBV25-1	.	TGTGCCAGCAGCCTGACCGGGGGGCCTGAGCAGTTCTTC	CASSLTGGPEQFF
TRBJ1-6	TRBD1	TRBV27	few	TGTGCCAGCCGGAGCGGGGACAGGTCGAGCTCCTATAATTCACCCCTCCACTTT	CASRSGDRSSSYNSPLHF
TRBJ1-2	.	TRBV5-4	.	TGTGCCAGCAGCTTCGAGCTGTATGGCTACACCTTC	CASSFELYGYTF
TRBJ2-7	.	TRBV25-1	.	TGTGCCAGCAGTGAATGGAAGGGGCCGGCGGAGCAGTACTTC	CASSEWKGPAEQYF
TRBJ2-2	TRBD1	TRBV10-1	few	TGCGCCAGCAGTGACGGTGACAGGGTCACCGGGGAGCTGTTTTTT	CASSDGDRVTGELFF
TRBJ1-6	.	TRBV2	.	TGTGCCAGCAGTGCTCGCCGGGTCCACTATAATTCACCCCTCCACTTT	CASSARRVHYNSPLHF
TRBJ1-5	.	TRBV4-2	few	TGTGCCAGCAGCCAAGAGACAGGCGAAAATCAGCCCCAGCATTTT	CASSQETGENQPQHF
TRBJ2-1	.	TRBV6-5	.	TGTGCCAGCAGCCTTTCTGGACAGTGGGATGAGCAGTTCTTC	CASSLSGQWDEQFF
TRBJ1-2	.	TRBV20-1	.	TGCAGTGCTAGAGACCGCGGGGTCTTC	CSARDRGVF
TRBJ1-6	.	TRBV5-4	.	TGTGCCAGCAGCTTGGACGTGGTCGGGAATTCACCCCTCCACTTT	CASSLDVVGNSPLHF
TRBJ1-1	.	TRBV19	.	TGTGCCAGTAGTGTGGGGGAGAACACTGAAGCTTTCTTT	CASSVGENTEAFF
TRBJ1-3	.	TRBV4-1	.	TGCGCCAGCAGCCCTTCCTCTAGGGCGACTGGAAACACCATATATTTT	CASSPSSRATGNTIYF
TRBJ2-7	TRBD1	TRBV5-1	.	TGCGCCAGCAGCTTGGAACAGGGGCGGTACGAGCAGTACTTC	CASSLEQGRYEQYF
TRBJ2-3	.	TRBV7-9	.	TGTGCCAGCAGCCCTCGTACAGATACGCAGTATTTT	CASSPRTDTQYF
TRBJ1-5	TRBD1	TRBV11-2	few	TGTGCCAGCAGCCCGGGACAGCCTGGCAATCAGCCCCAGCATTTT	CASSPGQPGNQPQHF
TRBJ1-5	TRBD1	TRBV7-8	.	TGTGCCAGCAGCGCGGGTCGGACAGGGGTCAATCAGCCCCAGCATTTT	CASSAGRTGVNQPQHF